The source of this TCR beta chain is a study of shared T cell receptors in the human thymus. The CDR3 has 17 residues. V lost 5 bases, J lost 4 bases, and 14 bases stayed unmatched. In germline, CDR1 is SGHRS, CDR2 YFSETQ. Sequencing was performed with immunoSEQ multiplex PCR; in TCRdb, only in-frame clones are kept and a portion is missing. The sample contains hundreds of thousands of clones, 70% to 90% of which appear only once. The sample also formed part of further work on human thymus T cells. Per that study: Resections obtained during corrective heart surgery supplied the thymus tissue. The authors found apparently biased V and J gene usage in thymic and blood repertoires.

This chain links TRBV5-1 with TRBJ2-1; the match to TRBD1 covers 8 bases. Specimen: thymocytes. This TCR came from a boy under two years old with a congenital heart defect. CDR3 sequence reads: CASSYLIPGQAYNEQFF. CDR3 nucleotides: TGCGCCAGCAGTTATTTGATCCCGGGACAGGCATACAATGAGCAGTTCTTC.